These 25 T cell receptor beta chains originate from one sample sequenced in a study of blood T cell repertoires in COVID-19. Using immunoSEQ multiplex PCR, the repertoire was profiled, and TCRdb retains in-frame clones only, with some absent. The data show about 170,000 clones, around 82% seen once. The sample comprised peripheral blood. Receptors were obtained from a woman older than 75 with acute or convalescent COVID-19.

The J gene is TRBJ2-2, the V gene TRBV2; D unresolved. Germline V lookup: CDR1 SNHLY, CDR2 FYNNEI. The CDR3 extends over 14 amino acids. V dropped 7 bases and J dropped 2 bases, with 11 bases sitting between them. The CDR3 nucleotides are TGTGCCAGCATTTATGACATCAACACCGGGGAGCTGTTTTTT. It translates to CASIYDINTGELFF.

The genes are TRBV29-1 and TRBJ1-5, with a possible D match to TRBD1 (6 bases). CDR1 is SQVTM and CDR2 is ANQGSEA in the germline V gene. The CDR3 runs to 12 residues. CDR3 DNA: TGCAACCCCCAGGGGCTCAATCAGCCCCAGCATTTT. It translates to CNPQGLNQPQHF.

This clone has just one count. The gene calls are TRBV19 and TRBJ2-5; weak D call: TRBD1 (6 bases). CDR3 length equals 13 residues. Germline V CDR1 and CDR2: LNHDA, SQIVND (reference sequence). Between the trimmed V and J ends, which lost 6 bases and 5 bases, there was a span of 13 bases. CDR3 sequence: CASRTGPGETQYF. The CDR3 DNA reads TGTGCCAGTAGGACAGGACCTGGGGAGACCCAGTACTTC. The complete variable domain, with remaining parts taken from reference TRBV19 and TRBJ2-5, reads DGGITQSPKYLFRKEGQNVTLSCEQNLNHDAMYWYRQDPGQGLRLIYYSQIVNDFQKGDIAEGYSVSREKKESFPLTVTSAQKNPTAFYLCASRTGPGETQYFGPGTRLLVL.

This clone showed up just once. The chain combines TRBV5-6 with TRBJ2-6; D gene ambiguous. Germline values: CDR1 SGHDT, CDR2 YYEEEE. The CDR3 is made up of 14 amino acids. Trimming removed 2 bases from V and 1 base from J, with 4 bases in between. Written as DNA, the CDR3 is TGTGCCAGCAGCTTCGTATCTGGGGCCAACGTCCTGACTTTC. Translating gives CASSFVSGANVLTF.

The chain couples TRBV15 to TRBJ2-1; D may be TRBD2 (6 bases). The CDR3 is 13 amino acids. The ends were cut back, 8 bases at V and 4 bases at J, with 12 bases in the middle. Germline CDR1 LNHNV, CDR2 YYDKDF (reference sequence). CDR3 protein: CATRVAGYNEQFF. The CDR3 bases are TGTGCCACCCGTGTGGCGGGATACAATGAGCAGTTCTTC.

The chain has TRBV6-1 and TRBJ2-1; D possibly corresponds to TRBD2 (5 bases). The CDR3 sequence is 17 residues long. V was pared by 3 bases and J by 0 bases, with 15 bases between. Germline V gene data show CDR1 as MNHNS and CDR2 as SASEGT. CDR3 sequence reads: CASSEMSGFSSYNEQFF. In nucleotides, the CDR3 is TGTGCCAGCAGTGAGATGTCGGGATTTAGCTCCTACAATGAGCAGTTCTTC.

V gene TRBV5-1 combines with J gene TRBJ1-4; D is unclear. From germline, CDR1 is SGHRS and CDR2 YFSETQ. V gave up 4 bases and J gave up 3 bases, with 13 bases separating them. The CDR3 is 15 residues long. CDR3 bases: TGCGCCAGCAGCACCCTCGGTGCTGCTAATGAAAAACTGTTTTTT. Translating it yields CASSTLGAANEKLFF.

The chain has TRBV19 and TRBJ1-3; the D is unclear. Trimming pared 2 bases from V and 0 bases from J, leaving 11 bases between. This CDR3 has 16 residues. CDR1 and CDR2 from the germline V gene are LNHDA and SQIVND (reference sequence). CDR3 region: CASSISKLLSGNTIYF. The CDR3 nucleotides are TGTGCCAGTAGTATATCGAAGTTACTCTCTGGAAACACCATATATTTT. Complete variable domain (other parts from reference TRBV19 and TRBJ1-3): DGGITQSPKYLFRKEGQNVTLSCEQNLNHDAMYWYRQDPGQGLRLIYYSQIVNDFQKGDIAEGYSVSREKKESFPLTVTSAQKNPTAFYLCASSISKLLSGNTIYFGEGSWLTVV.

This chain joins TRBV7-9 and TRBJ2-1; D may be TRBD1 (5 bases). This CDR3 has 15 amino acids. Germline CDR1 and CDR2: SEHNR and FQNEAQ (reference sequence). V lost 2 bases and J 2 bases, leaving 10 bases between the germline ends. The CDR3 reads CASSLLRAAYNEQFF. Written as DNA, the CDR3 is TGTGCCAGCAGCTTACTCAGGGCAGCCTACAATGAGCAGTTCTTC.

The chain has TRBV4-1 and TRBJ1-5; no firm D call. V lost 2 bases and J lost 0, with 14 bases in between. CDR1 is MGHRA, CDR2 YSYEKL, per germline. This CDR3 has 17 amino acids. The CDR3 protein is CASSQYHREYSNQPQHF. The CDR3 DNA sequence: TGCGCCAGCAGCCAATACCACAGAGAGTATAGCAATCAGCCCCAGCATTTT.

V and J are TRBV7-8 and TRBJ1-1, with D possibly being TRBD1 (5 bases). The CDR3 spans 14 residues. Trimming shortened V by 0 bases and J by 1 base, and 6 bases separated the two germline ends. Germline values: CDR1 SGHVS, CDR2 FQNEAQ. CDR3 in amino acids: CASSLARANTEAFF. CDR3 DNA: TGTGCCAGCAGCTTAGCCAGGGCGAACACTGAAGCTTTCTTT.

The gene calls are TRBV9 and TRBJ1-1, with D maybe TRBD1 (5 bases). Germline V lookup: CDR1 SGDLS, CDR2 YYNGEE. The CDR3 runs to 13 residues. V was clipped by 1 base and J by 3 bases, with 7 bases between them. The CDR3 DNA sequence: TGTGCCAGCAGCGTATTAGGGGACACTGAAGCTTTCTTT. This gives the protein CASSVLGDTEAFF.

The rearrangement joins TRBV28 to TRBJ2-7; 10 positions agree with TRBD2. The germline CDR1 and CDR2 sequences are MDHEN and SYDVKM. The CDR3 sequence is 16 residues long. Germline trimming cut 3 bases from V and 0 bases from J; bases unmatched to any gene: 5. Written as DNA, the CDR3 is TGTGCCAGCAGTTTGTCTAGCGGGGGATTCTCCTACGAGCAGTACTTC. Protein product: CASSLSSGGFSYEQYF.

The table lists this clone with a few counts. V gene TRBV27 combines with J gene TRBJ2-7, with TRBD1 matching over 7 bases. The CDR3 is made up of 14 amino acids. Trimming removed 6 bases from V and 2 bases from J; junction bases left unmatched: 7. Germline values: CDR1 MNHEY, CDR2 SMNVEV (reference sequence). Written as DNA, the CDR3 is TGTGCCAGCAGGACAGGGATAGGGACCTACGAGCAGTACTTC. This gives the protein CASRTGIGTYEQYF.

The chain has TRBV30 and TRBJ2-1; D unresolved. The V end lost 3 bases, the J end lost 5 bases, and 14 bases lay between the germline ends. There are 14 residues in the CDR3. Germline CDR1 GTSNPN, CDR2 SVGIG (reference sequence). CDR3 in amino acids: CAWSPPQVNNEQFF. CDR3 nucleotides: TGTGCCTGGAGCCCCCCCCAGGTAAACAATGAGCAGTTCTTC.

V and J are TRBV11-2 and TRBJ2-7, with TRBD1 matching 7 bases. With V trimmed by 1 base and J by 4 bases, 4 bases remained unmatched. There are 14 residues in the CDR3. Germline assignment: CDR1 SGHAT and CDR2 FQNNGV. The DNA for the CDR3 is TGTGCCAGCAGCTTAGGGCAGGGGGTTTACGAGCAGTACTTC. Translation gives CASSLGQGVYEQYF.

This chain connects TRBV9 to TRBJ2-1; 10 positions match TRBD2. The CDR3 sequence is 15 residues long. The V and J ends lost 3 bases and 8 bases, in that order; junction bases with no gene match: 8. Germline CDR1 reads SGDLS; CDR2 reads YYNGEE. Written as DNA, the CDR3 is TGTGCCAGCAGCGCCGGACTAGCGGTCGGGTATGAGCAGTTCTTC. This gives the protein CASSAGLAVGYEQFF.

The CDR3 nucleotides read TGTGCCAGCAGCTTCGGAGGGGACGACACTGAAGCTTTCTTT. Its protein product is CASSFGGDDTEAFF. This sequence joins TRBV5-6 and TRBJ1-1; D might be TRBD1 (5 bases). Germline V gene data show CDR1 as SGHDT and CDR2 as YYEEEE. Trimming left V 2 bases short and J 3 bases short, with 11 bases between. This CDR3 contains 14 residues. Based on the CDR3 plus reference TRBV5-6 and TRBJ1-1, the full variable domain is DAGVTQSPTHLIKTRGQQVTLRCSPKSGHDTVSWYQQALGQGPQFIFQYYEEEERQRGNFPDRFSGHQFPNYSSELNVNALLLGDSALYLCASSFGGDDTEAFFGQGTRLTVV.

The chain uses TRBV11-2 and TRBJ2-1; D uncertain. Trimming cost V 0 bases and J 0 bases, with 6 bases left between them. The CDR3 has 15 residues. Germline CDR1 and CDR2: SGHAT and FQNNGV. The CDR3 sequence: CASSLEGFSYNEQFF. The DNA for the CDR3 is TGTGCCAGCAGCTTAGAGGGCTTCTCCTACAATGAGCAGTTCTTC.

This clone was seen only once. The rearrangement joins TRBV9 to TRBJ1-4; a weak D match, TRBD1 (6 bases). Deletions cut 3 bases from V and 3 bases from J, with 12 bases between. The CDR3 loop spans 15 amino acids. The germline CDR1 and CDR2 sequences are SGDLS and YYNGEE. The CDR3 DNA reads TGTGCCAGCAGCGAAGGACAGCGACCTAATGAAAAACTGTTTTTT. It translates to CASSEGQRPNEKLFF.

J is TRBJ2-3 and V is TRBV6-6; D may be TRBD2 (7 bases). Germline assignment: CDR1 MNHNY and CDR2 SVGAGI (reference sequence). With 7 bases removed from V and 1 base from J, the gap between germline ends came to 12 bases. CDR3 length: 14 amino acids. The CDR3 here is CASKGGKGTDTQYF. The CDR3 coding sequence is TGTGCCAGCAAGGGGGGGAAGGGCACAGATACGCAGTATTTT.

V and J are TRBV9 and TRBJ1-4; no definite D call. The CDR3 is 14 amino acids. V was clipped by 6 bases and J by 4 bases, with 13 bases between them. From germline, CDR1 is SGDLS and CDR2 YYNGEE. The CDR3 is CASTLRQHNEKLFF. CDR3 sequence (DNA): TGTGCCAGCACGTTGAGGCAGCATAATGAAAAACTGTTTTTT. Full variable domain (remainder filled in from reference TRBV9 and TRBJ1-4): DSGVTQTPKHLITATGQRVTLRCSPRSGDLSVYWYQQSLDQGLQFLIQYYNGEERAKGNILERFSAQQFPDLHSELNLSSLELGDSALYFCASTLRQHNEKLFFGSGTQLSVL.

The chain couples TRBV4-3 to TRBJ1-1; 8 bases agree with TRBD1. Per germline, CDR1 LGHNA and CDR2 YSLEER. The CDR3 runs to 17 residues. After removal of 1 base from V and 4 bases from J, the junction contained 11 bases not matched to a gene. The CDR3 region has the DNA TGCGCCAGCAGCCAAGTGATGGGCAGGGGGCAGAGCACTGAAGCTTTCTTT. Its translation is CASSQVMGRGQSTEAFF.

This chain joins TRBV5-6 and TRBJ1-2, with a possible D match to TRBD1 (6 bases). Deletions cut 4 bases from V and 0 bases from J, with 13 bases between. This CDR3 comprises 15 residues. CDR1 is SGHDT, CDR2 YYEEEE, per germline. CDR3 residues: CASSPPSGANYGYTF. CDR3 DNA sequence: TGTGCCAGCAGCCCCCCCTCAGGGGCTAACTATGGCTACACCTTC.

The chain links TRBV3-1 (or the pseudogene TRBV3-2) to TRBJ2-1; TRBD2 aligns across 8 bases. V gave up 4 bases and J gave up 4 bases; unmatched junction bases: 9. CDR3 length equals 16 residues. Germline V gives CDR1 LGHDT, CDR2 YNNKEL (reference sequence). DNA for the CDR3: TGTGCCAGCAGCCCTTCGAGTCGGGGGGGGTACAATGAGCAGTTCTTC. This gives the protein CASSPSSRGGYNEQFF.